This T cell receptor (beta chain) was identified in a study of OX40 agonist ivuxolimab in advanced cancers. Context from the whole study: Ivuxolimab was an agonistic, fully human IgG2 monoclonal antibody directed against OX40 (CD134), a costimulatory receptor. Partial responses were achieved by three dose-escalation patients, of whom one had hepatocellular carcinoma and two had cutaneous melanoma. Peripheral TCRbeta sequencing was intended to test whether TCR sequence diversity was altered and clonal T-cell expansion was caused by ivuxolimab. In the dose-escalation cohort, approximately 82% of patients were male, and the mean age was approximately 55 years, with a range of roughly 20 to 80. The paper describes the monotherapy dose-escalation part (N = 52 patients) of the phase I trial of ivuxolimab. Prior anti-PD-1, anti-PD-L1 or anti-CTLA-4 therapy was permitted, and checkpoint inhibitors had been received by more than 35% of dose-escalation patients. Intravenous ivuxolimab was administered to patients every 2 weeks at six dose levels: 0.01, 0.1, 0.3, 1.5, 3 and 10 mg/kg. Of the roughly 51 dose-escalation patients, hepatocellular carcinoma was present in approximately 20, melanoma in roughly 15, renal cell carcinoma in 9 and head and neck cancer in 9. What the study reported, not specific to this receptor: After ivuxolimab, expanded clones were on average more numerous among CD8+ T cells than among CD4+ T cells. Low levels of normalized T-cell clonal expansion were also shown by some nonresponding patients. In partial responders in the 0.1-3.0 mg/kg groups, normalized peripheral clonal expansion was found to be among the lowest, especially among CD8+ T cells. At doses of 0.1 to 3.0 mg/kg, clonal expansion of both CD4+ and CD8+ T cells in blood was seen between baseline and week 6. The antigen specificity of the peripheral T cells that underwent clonal expansion was not determined.

Patients with a history of autoimmune disease or receiving systemic immunosuppression were excluded from the trial. In every dose cohort, peripheral blood was drawn for TCR sequencing at baseline, cycle 4 day 1, and cycle 7 day 1. The samples were taken from a phase I, first-in-human, multicenter, open-label dose-escalation trial of ivuxolimab. Adults with locally advanced or metastatic melanoma, renal cell, hepatocellular, or head and neck squamous cell carcinoma were enrolled in the trial. Before TCR sequencing, CD4+ and CD8+ T cells were separately sorted from peripheral blood. The CDR3 measures 13 amino acids from cysteine to phenylalanine. Left in the record is the CDR3 DNA by itself, 39 bases read in frame from the first base. Trimming takes 0 bases from V and 8 bases from J, and the germline ends sit 11 bases apart. CDR1 and CDR2 are read off the germline V gene as SGDLS and YYNGEE. With respect to this clone: Its antigen remains unidentified. The input lacks base qualities; no much larger clone sits a single base away.

Genomic DNA was extracted from sorted cells for sequencing of the TCRbeta CDR3 region. TCRbeta CDR3 regions were sequenced using the immunoSEQ Assay. Not all clones reach the TCRdb copy of this immuneACCESS table, which keeps in-frame sequences only. Checked studies attribute under half of the gap to unresolved V genes and leave the rest unexplained. Recorded for this sample are fewer than 30,000 clones; just under 75% of them occurred a single time. The ten biggest clones cover approximately 20% of the sample. The receptor was isolated from an adult with an advanced solid tumor such as melanoma, head and neck, liver or kidney cancer. This specimen consisted of CD4+ or CD8+ T cells sorted from blood, obtained in a trial of the OX40 agonist ivuxolimab. The sequence links TRBV9 to TRBJ1-2; the D gene assignment is ambiguous. The CDR3 in this case is CASSVVPGKGYTF. The sequenced DNA is TGTGCCAGCAGCGTAGTTCCAGGAAAGGGCTACACCTTC.